This T cell receptor beta chain is drawn from a study of OX40 agonist ivuxolimab in advanced cancers. Study outcomes and limitations: The 0.1-3.0 mg/kg partial responders had among the lowest clonal expansion.

The repertoire was sequenced with immunoSEQ multiplex PCR; TCRdb's copy has only in-frame clones and lacks some. The repertoire holds 14,000 to 15,000 clones, more than 65% seen once, with around 32% in the top ten. Of note for this clone: The antigen is undetermined.

The CDR3 is made up of 13 amino acids. V dropped 5 bases and J dropped 4 bases, with 12 bases sitting between them. CDR1 is MNHEY and CDR2 is SVGAGI in the germline V gene. The clonotype comes from an adult with an advanced solid tumor such as melanoma, head and neck, liver or kidney cancer. This material consisted of CD4+ or CD8+ T cells sorted from blood, taken in a trial of the OX40 agonist ivuxolimab. This chain joins TRBV6-5 and TRBJ2-7; TRBD1 is a possible D gene (5 bases). The chain's CDR3 is CASSPQVSYEQYF. The CDR3 coding sequence is TGTGCCAGCAGTCCACAGGTATCATACGAGCAGTACTTC.